Each of the 2 T cell receptor beta chains below was sequenced from the same sample in a study of blood T cells in healthy people across ages. A second PCR, run for roughly 6 to 11 cycles, used a sample-barcoded 5' primer plus a J-beta primer mix. A single record per CDR3 protein comes from TCRdb applying MiXCR to the 5' RACE reads. The sample has 1.5 million to 2 million distinct CDR3 sequences; under 30% are singletons. The sequencing input was blood. All receptors come from a woman aged 30 to 39 in good health.

The CDR3 coding sequence is TGCAGTGCTAAAATGCTTTCTAGCACAGATACGCAGTATTTT. This codes for CSAKMLSSTDTQYF. This chain joins TRBV20-1 and TRBJ2-3; D uncertain. The ends were cut back, 4 bases at V and 0 bases at J, with 11 bases in the middle. This CDR3 is 14 amino acids long. Germline V gene lookup returns CDR1 DFQATT and CDR2 SNEGSKA (reference sequence).

This chain joins TRBV7-2 and TRBJ1-5, with a possible D match to TRBD1 (5 bases). Germline V gene lookup returns CDR1 SGHTA and CDR2 FQGNSA. This CDR3 has 15 residues. The V and J ends lost 6 bases and 0 bases respectively, with 12 bases between them. The CDR3 bases are TGTGCCAGCAGGGAGGGGCGGGATAGCAATCAGCCCCAGCATTTT. It is translated as CASREGRDSNQPQHF.